One TCR beta chain is described in this entry. Its target is unknown. This sample stems from a study of somatic mutations in cytotoxic T cells in rheumatoid arthritis. For the study at large: T-cell populations stained with V beta antibodies were in some cases flow-sorted at nearly 100% purity, including V beta1+ cells that were sequenced for TCRB. Study-wide points: The study found that the largest CD8+ clone exceeded 20% of CD8+ cells in about an eighth of the 65 patients.

Once isolated by positive magnetic bead selection, the CD4+ and CD8+ cells had their purity checked by flow cytometry. The assay was immunoSEQ multiplex PCR, and TCRdb's table has in-frame clones only and misses some. Here the sample spans 5,500 to 8,500 clones, roughly 60% being singletons. The TCR originated in a woman aged 40 to 50 in good health. The sequenced material came from CD8+ T cells sorted from blood.

The CDR3 region is CASSYLTGVEQYF. The CDR3 DNA is TGTGCCAGCAGTTACTTGACAGGGGTCGAGCAGTACTTC. The V gene is TRBV6-6, the J gene TRBJ2-7; TRBD1 aligns across 8 bases. This CDR3 has 13 residues. CDR1 and CDR2 from the germline V gene are MNHNY and SVGAGI (reference sequence). V dropped 1 base and J dropped 6; count of bases not matched to a gene: 2.